A selection of T cell receptor beta chains follows, all from one sample in a study of blood T cells in healthy people across ages. TCRdb fed the 5' RACE reads into MiXCR, producing one record per CDR3 protein. The sample shows 1,800,000 or so distinct CDR3 sequences, about two fifths of them seen only once. The source material was blood. These receptor sequences come from a human donor in good health. The CDR3 runs from the conserved cysteine through the conserved F or W. D genes are given only for firm matches. Expanded clones are given a class, and other clones once, few, many or no size at all.

d_gene: TRBD1; v_gene: TRBV5-1; abundance: many; j_gene: TRBJ2-7; CDR3aa: CASSLENRGWDEQYF; CDR3nt: TGCGCCAGCAGCTTGGAGAACAGGGGGTGGGACGAGCAGTACTTC
d_gene: -; v_gene: TRBV6-6; abundance: many; j_gene: TRBJ1-2; CDR3aa: CASSSHWTDNYGYTF; CDR3nt: TGTGCCAGCAGTTCTCATTGGACAGACAACTATGGCTACACCTTC
d_gene: -; v_gene: TRBV7-9; abundance: -; j_gene: TRBJ1-2; CDR3aa: CASSIVQNSARNYGYTF; CDR3nt: TGTGCCAGCAGCATTGTACAAAACAGTGCCCGTAACTATGGCTACACCTTC
d_gene: TRBD2; v_gene: TRBV20-1; abundance: -; j_gene: TRBJ2-1; CDR3aa: CSASLAGGSSYDEQFF; CDR3nt: TGCAGTGCTAGCCTAGCGGGGGGAAGCTCCTACGATGAGCAGTTCTTC
d_gene: -; v_gene: TRBV4-1; abundance: -; j_gene: TRBJ2-7; CDR3aa: CASSQNQGSEQYF; CDR3nt: TGCGCCAGCAGCCAAAATCAGGGTAGCGAGCAGTACTTC
d_gene: TRBD1; v_gene: TRBV7-2; abundance: few; j_gene: TRBJ2-5; CDR3aa: CASSDTGVTQYF; CDR3nt: TGTGCCAGCAGCGATACAGGGGTGACCCAGTACTTC
d_gene: -; v_gene: TRBV5-1; abundance: -; j_gene: TRBJ1-1; CDR3aa: CASSLTTGLNTEAFF; CDR3nt: TGCGCCAGCAGCTTAACAACAGGGTTGAACACTGAAGCTTTCTTT
d_gene: -; v_gene: TRBV6-2/TRBV6-3; abundance: few; j_gene: TRBJ2-7; CDR3aa: CASSPRKRKNSYEQYF; CDR3nt: TGTGCCAGCAGCCCTCGGAAGCGGAAAAACTCCTACGAGCAGTACTTC
d_gene: -; v_gene: TRBV7-9; abundance: -; j_gene: TRBJ2-1; CDR3aa: CASGSTNEQFF; CDR3nt: TGTGCCAGCGGGAGTACGAATGAGCAGTTCTTC
d_gene: -; v_gene: TRBV7-9; abundance: -; j_gene: TRBJ2-5; CDR3aa: CASSFGQLVETQYF; CDR3nt: TGTGCCAGCAGCTTTGGCCAGTTGGTGGAGACCCAGTACTTC
d_gene: -; v_gene: TRBV15; abundance: -; j_gene: TRBJ1-1; CDR3aa: CATSRDGGLGTEAFF; CDR3nt: TGTGCCACCAGCAGAGATGGGGGTCTGGGCACTGAAGCTTTCTTT
d_gene: -; v_gene: TRBV28; abundance: few; j_gene: TRBJ1-5; CDR3aa: CASSPRERYSNQPQHF; CDR3nt: TGTGCCAGCAGCCCCCGGGAGCGATATAGCAATCAGCCCCAGCATTTT
d_gene: TRBD2; v_gene: TRBV5-1; abundance: -; j_gene: TRBJ2-3; CDR3aa: CASSSGGFTGTQYF; CDR3nt: TGCGCCAGCAGCTCCGGGGGGTTTACTGGTACGCAGTATTTT
d_gene: TRBD1; v_gene: TRBV20-1; abundance: -; j_gene: TRBJ2-7; CDR3aa: CSAPPTGEPYEQYF; CDR3nt: TGCAGTGCTCCTCCTACAGGGGAGCCCTACGAGCAGTACTTC
d_gene: -; v_gene: TRBV7-6; abundance: few; j_gene: TRBJ2-5; CDR3aa: CASSLAGQGSYPRREETQYF; CDR3nt: TGTGCCAGCAGCTTAGCGGGCCAGGGATCCTACCCCCGGAGGGAAGAGACCCAGTACTTC
d_gene: -; v_gene: TRBV29-1; abundance: few; j_gene: TRBJ2-1; CDR3aa: CSVESTGAGEQFF; CDR3nt: TGCAGCGTTGAATCAACAGGAGCTGGGGAGCAGTTCTTC
d_gene: -; v_gene: TRBV4-3; abundance: -; j_gene: TRBJ1-1; CDR3aa: CASSRTLLGTEAFF; CDR3nt: TGCGCCAGCAGCCGGACCCTTCTGGGAACTGAAGCTTTCTTT
d_gene: -; v_gene: TRBV7-8; abundance: -; j_gene: TRBJ2-1; CDR3aa: CASSLRGRYEQFF; CDR3nt: TGTGCCAGCAGCTTAAGGGGACGTTATGAGCAGTTCTTC
d_gene: -; v_gene: TRBV28; abundance: -; j_gene: TRBJ2-7; CDR3aa: CASISQGNEQYF; CDR3nt: TGTGCCAGCATCTCACAGGGAAACGAGCAGTACTTC
d_gene: -; v_gene: TRBV7-9; abundance: few; j_gene: TRBJ1-2; CDR3aa: CASSFRDRPNYGYTF; CDR3nt: TGTGCCAGCAGCTTCCGTGACAGGCCTAACTATGGCTACACCTTC
d_gene: -; v_gene: TRBV25-1; abundance: -; j_gene: TRBJ1-2; CDR3aa: CASSEMGGDPNYGYTF; CDR3nt: TGTGCCAGCAGTGAGATGGGGGGGGATCCTAACTATGGCTACACCTTC
d_gene: -; v_gene: TRBV29-1; abundance: -; j_gene: TRBJ1-2; CDR3aa: CSVAQKETQYFGYTF; CDR3nt: -
d_gene: -; v_gene: TRBV28; abundance: -; j_gene: TRBJ2-1; CDR3aa: CASSSQGLQETQFF; CDR3nt: TGTGCCAGCAGTTCCCAGGGGCTCCAAGAGACCCAGTTCTTC
d_gene: -; v_gene: TRBV7-2; abundance: -; j_gene: TRBJ1-5; CDR3aa: CASSLASGRRFGNQPQHF; CDR3nt: TGTGCCAGCAGCTTAGCTTCGGGACGTCGTTTTGGCAATCAGCCCCAGCATTTT
d_gene: TRBD1; v_gene: TRBV29-1; abundance: few; j_gene: TRBJ2-5; CDR3aa: CSVGDRGRQETQYF; CDR3nt: TGCAGCGTTGGGGACAGGGGGCGCCAAGAGACCCAGTACTTC
d_gene: -; v_gene: TRBV29-1; abundance: -; j_gene: TRBJ2-5; CDR3aa: CSVDPSSEETQYF; CDR3nt: TGCAGCGTTGACCCCAGTTCCGAGGAGACCCAGTACTTC
d_gene: -; v_gene: TRBV11-2; abundance: few; j_gene: TRBJ2-1; CDR3aa: CASSYWGDEQFF; CDR3nt: TGTGCCAGCAGTTACTGGGGGGATGAGCAGTTCTTC
d_gene: -; v_gene: TRBV20-1; abundance: -; j_gene: TRBJ1-2; CDR3aa: CSAMTEVYGYTF; CDR3nt: TGCAGTGCTATGACAGAAGTCTATGGCTACACCTTC
d_gene: TRBD2; v_gene: TRBV12-3/TRBV12-4; abundance: -; j_gene: TRBJ2-1; CDR3aa: CASRSGGADDRHNEQFF; CDR3nt: TGTGCCAGCAGGAGCGGGGGGGCGGACGACAGACACAATGAGCAGTTCTTC
d_gene: -; v_gene: TRBV7-2; abundance: -; j_gene: TRBJ1-5; CDR3aa: CASSSFRGPNQPQHF; CDR3nt: TGTGCCAGCAGTTCGTTCCGGGGGCCTAATCAGCCCCAGCATTTT
d_gene: -; v_gene: TRBV4-3; abundance: -; j_gene: TRBJ1-1; CDR3aa: CASSQAREHTEAFF; CDR3nt: TGCGCCAGCAGCCAAGCCAGGGAGCACACTGAAGCTTTCTTT
d_gene: TRBD1; v_gene: TRBV10-2; abundance: -; j_gene: TRBJ1-2; CDR3aa: CASSERAGGLIGYTF; CDR3nt: TGCGCCAGCAGTGAGAGGGCAGGGGGATTAATTGGCTACACCTTC